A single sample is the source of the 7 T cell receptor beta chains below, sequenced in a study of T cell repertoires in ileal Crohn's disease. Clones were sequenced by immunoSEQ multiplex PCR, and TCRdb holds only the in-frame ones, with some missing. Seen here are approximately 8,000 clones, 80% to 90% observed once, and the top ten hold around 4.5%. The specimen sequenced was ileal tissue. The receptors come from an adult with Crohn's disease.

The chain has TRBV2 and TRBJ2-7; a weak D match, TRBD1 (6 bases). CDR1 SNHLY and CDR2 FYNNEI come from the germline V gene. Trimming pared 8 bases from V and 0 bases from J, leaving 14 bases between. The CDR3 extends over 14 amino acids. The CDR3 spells CASLLGHTSYEQYF. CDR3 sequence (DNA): TGTGCCAGCCTGTTGGGACATACCTCCTACGAGCAGTACTTC.

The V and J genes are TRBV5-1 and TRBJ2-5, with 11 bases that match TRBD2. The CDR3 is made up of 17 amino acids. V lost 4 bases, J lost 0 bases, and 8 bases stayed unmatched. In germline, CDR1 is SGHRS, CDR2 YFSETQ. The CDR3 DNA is TGCGCCAGCAGCCCGGGACTAGCGGTAGGGTACCAAGAGACCCAGTACTTC. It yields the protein CASSPGLAVGYQETQYF.

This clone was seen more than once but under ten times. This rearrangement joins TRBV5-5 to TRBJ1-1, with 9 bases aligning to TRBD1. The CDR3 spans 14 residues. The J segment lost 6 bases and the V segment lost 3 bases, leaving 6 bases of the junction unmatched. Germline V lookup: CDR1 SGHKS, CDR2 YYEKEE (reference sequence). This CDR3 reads CASSWGTGRAEAFF. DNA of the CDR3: TGTGCCAGCAGCTGGGGGACAGGGAGGGCTGAAGCTTTCTTT.

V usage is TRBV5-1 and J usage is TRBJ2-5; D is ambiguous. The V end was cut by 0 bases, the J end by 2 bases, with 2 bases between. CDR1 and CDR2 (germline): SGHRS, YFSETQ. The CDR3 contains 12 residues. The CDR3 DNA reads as TGCGCCAGCAGCTTGGTACAAGAGACCCAGTACTTC. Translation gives CASSLVQETQYF.

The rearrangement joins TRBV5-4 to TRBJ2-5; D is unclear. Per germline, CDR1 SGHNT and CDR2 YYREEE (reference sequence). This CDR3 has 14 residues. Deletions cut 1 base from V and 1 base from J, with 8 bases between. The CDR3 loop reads CASSLQATQETQYF. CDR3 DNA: TGTGCCAGCAGCTTGCAGGCTACCCAAGAGACCCAGTACTTC.

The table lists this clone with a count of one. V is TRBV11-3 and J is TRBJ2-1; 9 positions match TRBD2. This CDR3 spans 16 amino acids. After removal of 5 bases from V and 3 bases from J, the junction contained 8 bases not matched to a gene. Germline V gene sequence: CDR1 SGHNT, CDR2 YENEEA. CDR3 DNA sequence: TGTGCCAGCAGCGCCAGCGTGACTAGCGGCTACAATGAGCAGTTCTTC. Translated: CASSASVTSGYNEQFF.

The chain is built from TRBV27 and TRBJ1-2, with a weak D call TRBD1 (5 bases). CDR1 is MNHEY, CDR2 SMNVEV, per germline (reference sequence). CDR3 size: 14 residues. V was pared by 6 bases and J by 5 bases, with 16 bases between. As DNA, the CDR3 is TGTGCCAGCAGGAGGGACTGGGAGGGGTATGGCTACACCTTC. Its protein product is CASRRDWEGYGYTF.